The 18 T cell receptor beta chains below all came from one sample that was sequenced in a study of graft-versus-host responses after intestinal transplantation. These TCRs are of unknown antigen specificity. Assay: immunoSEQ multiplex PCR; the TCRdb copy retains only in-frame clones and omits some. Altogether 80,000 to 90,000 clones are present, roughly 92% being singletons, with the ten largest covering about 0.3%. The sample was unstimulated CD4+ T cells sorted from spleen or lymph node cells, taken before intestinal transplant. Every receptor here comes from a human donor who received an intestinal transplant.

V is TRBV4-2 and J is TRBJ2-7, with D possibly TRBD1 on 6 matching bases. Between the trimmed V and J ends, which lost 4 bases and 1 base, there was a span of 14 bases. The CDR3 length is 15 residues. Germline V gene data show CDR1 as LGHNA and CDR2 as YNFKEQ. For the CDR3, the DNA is TGTGCCAGCAGCCGGACGACACAGGGTTCCTACGAGCAGTACTTC. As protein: CASSRTTQGSYEQYF.

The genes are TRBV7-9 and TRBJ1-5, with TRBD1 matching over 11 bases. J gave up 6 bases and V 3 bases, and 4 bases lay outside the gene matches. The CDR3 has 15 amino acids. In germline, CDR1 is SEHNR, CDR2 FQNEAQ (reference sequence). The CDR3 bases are TGTGCCAGCAGCTTTGGGACAGGGGGTCCTCAGCCCCAGCATTTT. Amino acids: CASSFGTGGPQPQHF.

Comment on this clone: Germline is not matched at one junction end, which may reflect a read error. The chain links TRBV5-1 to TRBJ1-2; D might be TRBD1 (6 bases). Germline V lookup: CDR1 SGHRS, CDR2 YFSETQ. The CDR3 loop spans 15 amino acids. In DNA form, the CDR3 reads TGCGCCAGCAGCTACTGGACCAGGGGCCCCAATGGCCACACCTTC. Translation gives CASSYWTRGPNGHTF.

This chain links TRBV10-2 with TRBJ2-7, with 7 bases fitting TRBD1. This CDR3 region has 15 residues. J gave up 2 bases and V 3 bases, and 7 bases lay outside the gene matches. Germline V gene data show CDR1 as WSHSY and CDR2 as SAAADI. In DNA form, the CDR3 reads TGCGCCAGCAGTGATGGGGACAGAATAGCCTACGAGCAGTACTTC. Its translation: CASSDGDRIAYEQYF.

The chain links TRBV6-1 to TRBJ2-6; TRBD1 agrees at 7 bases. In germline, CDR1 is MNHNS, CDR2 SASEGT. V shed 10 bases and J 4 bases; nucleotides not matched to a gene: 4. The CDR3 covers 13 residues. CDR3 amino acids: CATQTGGANVLTF. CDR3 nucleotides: TGTGCCACACAGACAGGGGGGGCCAACGTCCTGACTTTC.

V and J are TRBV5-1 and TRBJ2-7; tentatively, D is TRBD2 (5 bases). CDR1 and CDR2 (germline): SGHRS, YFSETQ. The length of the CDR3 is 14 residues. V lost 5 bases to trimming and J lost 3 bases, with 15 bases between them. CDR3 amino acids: CASRVNRDIYEQYF. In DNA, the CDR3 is TGCGCCAGCAGAGTAAACCGGGATATCTACGAGCAGTACTTC.

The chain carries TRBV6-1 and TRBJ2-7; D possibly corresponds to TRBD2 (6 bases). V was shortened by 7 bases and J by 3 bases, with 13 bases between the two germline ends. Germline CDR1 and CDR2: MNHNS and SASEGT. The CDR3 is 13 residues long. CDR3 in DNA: TGTGCCAGCATCCTAGCGCTAGACTACGAGCAGTACTTC. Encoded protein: CASILALDYEQYF.

CDR3 protein: CASSLVARPGTSYSYEQYF. CDR3 nucleotide sequence: TGTGCCAGCAGCTTAGTAGCGAGGCCGGGAACCTCCTACTCCTACGAGCAGTACTTC. The chain employs TRBV7-2 and TRBJ2-7; D perhaps matches TRBD2 (5 bases). Per germline, CDR1 SGHTA and CDR2 FQGNSA. Trimming removed 1 base at V and 0 bases at J, with 22 bases between. The CDR3 has 19 residues.

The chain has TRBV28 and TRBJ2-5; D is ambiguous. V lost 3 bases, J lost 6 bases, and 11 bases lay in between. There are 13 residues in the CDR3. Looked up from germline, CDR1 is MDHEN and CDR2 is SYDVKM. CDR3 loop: CASSLGNLKTQYF. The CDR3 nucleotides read TGTGCCAGCAGTTTGGGGAATTTAAAGACCCAGTACTTC.

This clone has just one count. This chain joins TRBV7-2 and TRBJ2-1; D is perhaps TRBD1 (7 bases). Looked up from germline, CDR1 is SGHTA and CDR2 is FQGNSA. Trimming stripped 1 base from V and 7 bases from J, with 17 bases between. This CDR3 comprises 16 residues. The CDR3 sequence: CASSLVGAGGFNEQFF. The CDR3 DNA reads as TGTGCCAGCAGCTTAGTCGGGGCAGGGGGGTTTAATGAGCAGTTCTTC.

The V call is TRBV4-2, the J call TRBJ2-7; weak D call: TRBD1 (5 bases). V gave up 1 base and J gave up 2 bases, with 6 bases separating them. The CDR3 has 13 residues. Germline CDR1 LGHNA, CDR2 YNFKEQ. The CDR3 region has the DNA TGTGCCAGCAGCCAAGGACAGACCTACGAGCAGTACTTC. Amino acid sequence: CASSQGQTYEQYF.

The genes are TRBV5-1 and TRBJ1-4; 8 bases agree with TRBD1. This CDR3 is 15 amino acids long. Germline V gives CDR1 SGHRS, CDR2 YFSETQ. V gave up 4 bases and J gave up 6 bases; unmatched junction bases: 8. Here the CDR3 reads CASSPDRAGDEKLFF. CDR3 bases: TGCGCCAGCAGCCCGGACAGGGCGGGAGATGAAAAACTGTTTTTT.

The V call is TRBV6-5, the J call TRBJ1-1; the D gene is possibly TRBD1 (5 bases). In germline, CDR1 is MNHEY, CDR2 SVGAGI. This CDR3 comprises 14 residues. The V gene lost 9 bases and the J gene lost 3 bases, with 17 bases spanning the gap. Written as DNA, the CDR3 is TGTGCCAGTTCGGGGGAATTGTTGTACACTGAAGCTTTCTTT. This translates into CASSGELLYTEAFF.

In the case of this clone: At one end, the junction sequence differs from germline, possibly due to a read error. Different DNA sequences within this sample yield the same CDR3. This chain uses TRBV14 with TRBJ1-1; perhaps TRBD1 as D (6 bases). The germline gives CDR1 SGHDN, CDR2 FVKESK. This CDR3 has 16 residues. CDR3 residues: CASSQGRVGRGTEAFF. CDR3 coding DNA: TGTGCCAGCAGTCAAGGAAGGGTGGGCAGGGGCACTGAGGCTTTCTTT.

The CDR3 nucleotides are TGCGCCAGCAGCTTGGTGGTGAACACTGAAGCTTTCTTT. Amino acids: CASSLVVNTEAFF. The V gene is TRBV5-1, the J gene TRBJ1-1, with D unresolved. Germline V gene lookup returns CDR1 SGHRS and CDR2 YFSETQ. The CDR3 has 13 amino acids. Between the trimmed V and J ends, which lost 0 bases and 0 bases, there was a span of 3 bases. Drawing the rest from reference TRBV5-1 and TRBJ1-1, the complete variable domain is KAGVTQTPRYLIKTRGQQVTLSCSPISGHRSVSWYQQTPGQGLQFLFEYFSETQRNKGNFPGRFSGRQFSNSRSEMNVSTLELGDSALYLCASSLVVNTEAFFGQGTRLTVV.

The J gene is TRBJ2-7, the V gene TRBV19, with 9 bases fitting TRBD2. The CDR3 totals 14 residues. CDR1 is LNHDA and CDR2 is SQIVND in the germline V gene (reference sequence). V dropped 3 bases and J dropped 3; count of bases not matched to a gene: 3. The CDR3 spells CASSMTSGNYEQYF. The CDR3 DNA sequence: TGTGCCAGTAGTATGACTAGCGGCAACTACGAGCAGTACTTC.

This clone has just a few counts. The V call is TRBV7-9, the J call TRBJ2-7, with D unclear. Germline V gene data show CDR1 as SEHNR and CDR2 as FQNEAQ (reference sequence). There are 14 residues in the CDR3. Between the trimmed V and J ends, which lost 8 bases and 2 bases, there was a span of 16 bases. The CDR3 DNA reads TGTGCCAGCGGGTTTAAGGGAACACCCTACGAGCAGTACTTC. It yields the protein CASGFKGTPYEQYF.

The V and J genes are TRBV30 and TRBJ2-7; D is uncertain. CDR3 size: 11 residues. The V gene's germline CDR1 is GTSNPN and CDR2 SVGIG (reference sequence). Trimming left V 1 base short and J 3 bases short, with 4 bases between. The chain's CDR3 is CAWSGSYEQYF. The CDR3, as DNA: TGTGCCTGGAGTGGCAGCTACGAGCAGTACTTC.